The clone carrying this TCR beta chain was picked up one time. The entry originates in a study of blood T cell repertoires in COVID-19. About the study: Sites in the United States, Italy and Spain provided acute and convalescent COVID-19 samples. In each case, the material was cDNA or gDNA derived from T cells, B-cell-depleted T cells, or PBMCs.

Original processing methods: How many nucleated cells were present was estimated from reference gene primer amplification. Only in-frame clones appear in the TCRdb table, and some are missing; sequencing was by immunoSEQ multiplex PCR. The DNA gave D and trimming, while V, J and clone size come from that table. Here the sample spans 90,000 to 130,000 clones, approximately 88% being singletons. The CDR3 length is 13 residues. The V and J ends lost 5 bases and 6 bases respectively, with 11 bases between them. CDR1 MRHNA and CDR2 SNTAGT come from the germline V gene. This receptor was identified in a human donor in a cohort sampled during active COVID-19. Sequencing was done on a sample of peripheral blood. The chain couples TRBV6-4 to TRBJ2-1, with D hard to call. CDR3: CASSSMWSNEQFF. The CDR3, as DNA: TGTGCCAGCAGTAGCATGTGGAGCAATGAGCAGTTCTTC.